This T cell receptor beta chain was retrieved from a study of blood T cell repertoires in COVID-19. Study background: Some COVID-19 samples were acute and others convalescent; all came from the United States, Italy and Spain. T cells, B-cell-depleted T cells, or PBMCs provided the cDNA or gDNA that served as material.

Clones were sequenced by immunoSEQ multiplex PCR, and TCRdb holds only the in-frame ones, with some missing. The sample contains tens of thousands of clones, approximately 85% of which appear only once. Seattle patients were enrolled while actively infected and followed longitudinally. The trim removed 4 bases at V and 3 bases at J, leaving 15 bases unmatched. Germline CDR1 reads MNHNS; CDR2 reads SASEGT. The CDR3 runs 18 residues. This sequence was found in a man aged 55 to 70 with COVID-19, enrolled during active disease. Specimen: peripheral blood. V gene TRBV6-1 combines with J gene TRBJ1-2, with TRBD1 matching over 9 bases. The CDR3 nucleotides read TGTGCCAGCAGTGCACGGGCCCCGGGACAGGGATTAGACTATGGCTACACCTTC. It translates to CASSARAPGQGLDYGYTF.